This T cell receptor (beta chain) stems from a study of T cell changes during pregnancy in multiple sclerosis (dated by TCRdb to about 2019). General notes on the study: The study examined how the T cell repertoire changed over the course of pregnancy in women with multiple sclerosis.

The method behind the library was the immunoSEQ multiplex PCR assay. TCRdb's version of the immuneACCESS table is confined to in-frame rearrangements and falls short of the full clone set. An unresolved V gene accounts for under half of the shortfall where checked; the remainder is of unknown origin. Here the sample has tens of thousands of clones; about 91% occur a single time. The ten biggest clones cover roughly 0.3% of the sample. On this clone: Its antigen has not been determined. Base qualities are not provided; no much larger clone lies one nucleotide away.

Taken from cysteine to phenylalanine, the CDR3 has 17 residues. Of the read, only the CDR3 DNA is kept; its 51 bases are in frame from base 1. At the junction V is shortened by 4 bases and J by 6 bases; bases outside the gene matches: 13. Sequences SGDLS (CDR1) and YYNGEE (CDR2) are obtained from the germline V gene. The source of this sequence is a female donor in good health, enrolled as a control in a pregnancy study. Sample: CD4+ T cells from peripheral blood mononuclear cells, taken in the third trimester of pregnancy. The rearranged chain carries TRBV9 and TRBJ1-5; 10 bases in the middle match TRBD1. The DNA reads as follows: TGTGCCAGCAGCCCCGGGACAGGGGATTTGTCTGCTCAGCCCCAGCATTTT. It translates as CASSPGTGDLSAQPQHF.